This note documents a single T cell receptor (beta chain) sequence. The CDR3 is 14 amino acids. Germline-derived CDR1 and CDR2 are DFQATT and SNEGSKA (reference sequence). This sample stems from a study of monozygotic twins with inflammatory bowel disease. UMIs that had a 6-nucleotide sample barcode were put in using template switching. TCRdb re-called the 5' RACE reads and shows each CDR3 protein once, DNA omitted. The sample's table shows some 300,000 distinct CDR3 sequences. Input material: blood. This receptor was taken from a human donor with ulcerative colitis or Crohn's disease, or a healthy co-twin of an affected twin (not recorded which). V and J are TRBV20-1 and TRBJ1-2; the D gene TCRdb calls, TRBD1, cannot be checked with no DNA. The CDR3: CSARVPKGDGGYTF.